Sequencing of this TCR beta chain was carried out in a study of OX40 agonist ivuxolimab in advanced cancers. Repertoires were generated with immunoSEQ multiplex PCR, while TCRdb's copy carries only in-frame clones and drops some. This table holds about 19,000 clones, approximately 81% found once. The CDR3 runs to 11 residues. Germline lookup yields CDR1 SNHLY and CDR2 FYNNEI. The V segment lost 4 bases and the J segment 7 bases; nucleotides outside the gene matches: 0. Autoimmune disease history or systemic immunosuppression barred patients. Material: CD4+ or CD8+ T cells sorted from blood, obtained in a trial of the OX40 agonist ivuxolimab. This TCR was recovered from an adult with an advanced solid tumor such as melanoma, head and neck, liver or kidney cancer. This chain uses TRBV2 with TRBJ1-1, with 7 bases that match TRBD1. This CDR3 reads CASSGQGEAFF. The CDR3 coding sequence is TGTGCCAGCAGTGGACAGGGTGAAGCTTTCTTT.